The TCR beta chain described here comes from a study of blood T cell repertoires in COVID-19. The CDR3 has 15 residues. CDR1 and CDR2 (germline): MNHEY, SVGAGI. Between the trimmed V and J ends, which lost 8 bases and 2 bases, there was a span of 19 bases. In the original analysis: Cell counts per sample came from amplifying reference gene primers. Profiled with immunoSEQ multiplex PCR; TCRdb holds only in-frame clones, not every one. V and J calls and clone size are those listed in that table; D and trimming were worked out from the DNA. The data hold approximately 200,000 clones, with approximately 87% observed a single time.

V gene TRBV6-5 combines with J gene TRBJ2-7; D possibly corresponds to TRBD2 (6 bases). The TCR was taken from a man aged 55-75 years who had recovered from COVID-19. The sample was peripheral blood. Here the CDR3 reads CASQFSHAGTYEQYF. The CDR3 DNA reads TGTGCCAGCCAATTCAGTCATGCGGGGACCTACGAGCAGTACTTC.